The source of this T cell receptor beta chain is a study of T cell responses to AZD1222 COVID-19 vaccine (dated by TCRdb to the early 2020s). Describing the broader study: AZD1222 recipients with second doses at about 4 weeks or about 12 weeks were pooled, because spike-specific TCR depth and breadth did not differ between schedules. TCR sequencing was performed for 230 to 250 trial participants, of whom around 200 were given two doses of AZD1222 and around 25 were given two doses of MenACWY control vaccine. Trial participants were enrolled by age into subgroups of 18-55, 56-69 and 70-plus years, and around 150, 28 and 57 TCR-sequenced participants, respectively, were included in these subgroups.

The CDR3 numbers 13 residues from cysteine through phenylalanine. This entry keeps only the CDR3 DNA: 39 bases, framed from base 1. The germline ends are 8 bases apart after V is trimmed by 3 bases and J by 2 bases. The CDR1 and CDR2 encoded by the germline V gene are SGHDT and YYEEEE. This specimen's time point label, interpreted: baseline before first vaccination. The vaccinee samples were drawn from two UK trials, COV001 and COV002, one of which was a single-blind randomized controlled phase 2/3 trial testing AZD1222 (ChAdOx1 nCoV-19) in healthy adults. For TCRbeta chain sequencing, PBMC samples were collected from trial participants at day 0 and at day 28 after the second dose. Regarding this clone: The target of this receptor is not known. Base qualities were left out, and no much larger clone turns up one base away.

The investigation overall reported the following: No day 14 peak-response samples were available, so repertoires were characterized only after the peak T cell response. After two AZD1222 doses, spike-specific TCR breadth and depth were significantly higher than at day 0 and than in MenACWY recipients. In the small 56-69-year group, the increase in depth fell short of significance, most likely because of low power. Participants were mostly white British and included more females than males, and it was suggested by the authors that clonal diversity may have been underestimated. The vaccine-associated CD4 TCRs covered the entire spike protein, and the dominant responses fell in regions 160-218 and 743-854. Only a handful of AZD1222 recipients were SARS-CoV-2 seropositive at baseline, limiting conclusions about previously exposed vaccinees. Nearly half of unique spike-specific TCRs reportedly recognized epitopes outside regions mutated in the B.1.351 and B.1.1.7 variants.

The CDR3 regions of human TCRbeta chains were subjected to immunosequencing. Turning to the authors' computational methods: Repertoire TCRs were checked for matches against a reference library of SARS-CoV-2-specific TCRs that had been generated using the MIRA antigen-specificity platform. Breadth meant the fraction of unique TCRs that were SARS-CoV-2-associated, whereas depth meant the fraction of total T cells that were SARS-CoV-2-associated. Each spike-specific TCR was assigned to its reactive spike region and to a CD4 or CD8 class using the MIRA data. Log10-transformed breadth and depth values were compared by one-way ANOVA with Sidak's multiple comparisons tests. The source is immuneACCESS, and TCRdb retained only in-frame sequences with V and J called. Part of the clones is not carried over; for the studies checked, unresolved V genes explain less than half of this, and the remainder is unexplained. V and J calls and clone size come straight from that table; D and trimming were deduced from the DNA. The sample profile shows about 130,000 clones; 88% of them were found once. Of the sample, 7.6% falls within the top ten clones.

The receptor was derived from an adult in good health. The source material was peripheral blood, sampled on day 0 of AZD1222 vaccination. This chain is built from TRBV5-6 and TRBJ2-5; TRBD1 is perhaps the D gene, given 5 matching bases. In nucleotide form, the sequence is TGTGCCAGCAGCTATGACAGACAAGAGACCCAGTACTTC. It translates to CASSYDRQETQYF.